One and the same sample provided the 16 T cell receptor beta chains below, sequenced in a study of siplizumab effects on memory and regulatory T cells. Assay used: immunoSEQ multiplex PCR; TCRdb lists only in-frame clones, some missing. The data hold about 110,000 clones, with around 90% observed a single time. Specimen: Tregs sorted from blood. Every receptor here comes from a human donor in good health.

V and J are TRBV5-6 and TRBJ1-5; D unresolved. The germline gives CDR1 SGHDT, CDR2 YYEEEE. V was trimmed by 7 bases and J by 5 bases, leaving 10 bases between them. This CDR3 is 12 amino acids long. Here the CDR3 DNA reads TGTGCCAGCTCCCGTAGATATCAGCCCCAGCATTTT. Protein: CASSRRYQPQHF.

The chain has TRBV18 and TRBJ1-1, with 8 nucleotides matching TRBD1. Germline V CDR1 and CDR2: KGHSH, LQKENI. Losses at the gene ends were 5 bases for V and 1 base for J; bases not matched to a gene: 0. The CDR3 is 13 amino acids. Here the CDR3 reads CASSTGGNTEAFF. The CDR3 region has the DNA TGTGCCAGCTCAACAGGGGGGAACACTGAAGCTTTCTTT.

The chain couples TRBV2 to TRBJ1-4; D remains ambiguous. The ends were cut back, 6 bases at V and 6 bases at J, with 5 bases in the middle. Germline CDR1 SNHLY, CDR2 FYNNEI. This CDR3 has 11 residues. Here the CDR3 DNA reads TGTGCCAGCAGGGCCGATGAAAAACTGTTTTTT. Translating gives CASRADEKLFF.

This chain joins TRBV6-1 and TRBJ2-7, with 7 bases identical to TRBD1. Trimming removed 2 bases from V and 6 bases from J; junction bases left unmatched: 7. This CDR3 comprises 14 residues. CDR1 and CDR2 (germline): MNHNS, SASEGT. In DNA, the CDR3 is TGTGCCAGCAGTGAATACAGGGGCAGAGGCGAGCAGTACTTC. Its translation is CASSEYRGRGEQYF.

This chain links TRBV27 with TRBJ1-4; tentative D call: TRBD1 (6 bases). This CDR3 region has 15 residues. Trimming cost V 2 bases and J 8 bases, with 15 bases left between them. Looked up from germline, CDR1 is MNHEY and CDR2 is SMNVEV (reference sequence). In DNA, the CDR3 is TGTGCCAGCAGTTTAGTGGGGGCAGGTGAGGAAAAACTGTTTTTT. Its protein product is CASSLVGAGEEKLFF.

This clone appeared a single time. This sequence joins TRBV5-6 and TRBJ2-3, with 9 bases that match TRBD1. This CDR3 spans 12 amino acids. The ends lost 0 bases at V and 14 bases at J; junction bases unmatched: 4. Germline CDR1 reads SGHDT; CDR2 reads YYEEEE. The CDR3 loop reads CASSLGRQGVYF. The DNA for the CDR3 is TGTGCCAGCAGCTTGGGGAGACAGGGGGTGTATTTT.

The chain is built from TRBV5-1 and TRBJ2-2; D possibly corresponds to TRBD2 (5 bases). Trimming took 5 bases from V and 0 from J, leaving 11 bases between them. Germline V gene sequence: CDR1 SGHRS, CDR2 YFSETQ. This CDR3 comprises 15 residues. CDR3 protein: CASSEDLPNTGELFF. CDR3 bases: TGCGCCAGCAGTGAGGACTTACCGAACACCGGGGAGCTGTTTTTT.

This chain connects TRBV5-1 to TRBJ2-7; D is unresolved. V was cut by 4 bases and J by 3 bases, with 8 bases left in between. The germline V gene encodes CDR1 SGHRS and CDR2 YFSETQ. The CDR3 runs 12 residues. The chain's CDR3 is CASSPGIYEQYF. The CDR3 region has the DNA TGCGCCAGCAGCCCCGGCATCTACGAGCAGTACTTC.

The gene calls are TRBV7-9 and TRBJ2-2; 13 nucleotides align to TRBD2. Germline V lookup: CDR1 SEHNR, CDR2 FQNEAQ (reference sequence). The junction had 15 bases not matched to a gene; V was cut back by 5 bases and J by 6 bases. This CDR3 is built from 19 residues. CDR3 residues: CASSPLGLAGVGESGELFF. The CDR3, as DNA: TGTGCCAGCAGCCCACTAGGACTAGCGGGGGTCGGCGAGTCCGGGGAGCTGTTTTTT.

This sequence joins TRBV4-1 and TRBJ2-2; 10 nucleotides line up with TRBD1. There are 16 residues in the CDR3. CDR1 is MGHRA, CDR2 YSYEKL, per germline. V lost 3 bases and J lost 4; bases outside the gene matches: 5. Here the CDR3 reads CASSHEGTGATGELFF. CDR3 sequence (DNA): TGCGCCAGCAGCCACGAGGGGACAGGGGCCACCGGGGAGCTGTTTTTT.

The gene calls are TRBV19 and TRBJ1-3; possibly TRBD1 for D (5 bases). V lost 8 bases and J 4 bases, leaving 21 bases between the germline ends. Germline CDR1 reads LNHDA; CDR2 reads SQIVND (reference sequence). The CDR3 is 16 amino acids. CDR3 nucleotides: TGTGCCAGTCGGTCTTTAGGAGGGGTGAAAGGAAACACCATATATTTT. This codes for CASRSLGGVKGNTIYF.

The J gene is TRBJ2-7, the V gene TRBV5-1, with D perhaps matching TRBD2 (6 bases). CDR1 and CDR2 (germline): SGHRS, YFSETQ. The CDR3 is 15 residues long. Trimming shortened V by 5 bases and J by 0 bases, and 15 bases separated the two germline ends. This CDR3 reads CASRIRGDSSYEQYF. Here the CDR3 DNA reads TGCGCCAGCAGGATTCGTGGGGACTCCTCCTACGAGCAGTACTTC.

V usage is TRBV5-1 and J usage is TRBJ2-7; 11 positions match TRBD1. Germline V gene data show CDR1 as SGHRS and CDR2 as YFSETQ. Trimming at V came to 4 bases and at J to 3 bases, leaving 6 bases not matched to a gene. This CDR3 region has 15 residues. The CDR3 sequence is CASSGAGQGVYEQYF. CDR3 nucleotides: TGCGCCAGCAGCGGCGCGGGACAGGGGGTCTACGAGCAGTACTTC.

This rearrangement joins TRBV19 to TRBJ2-1; no clear D. The CDR3 consists of 13 residues. The V end lost 6 bases, the J end lost 2 bases, and 8 bases lay between the germline ends. Germline V gives CDR1 LNHDA, CDR2 SQIVND (reference sequence). In nucleotides, the CDR3 is TGTGCCAGTAGGAGCGCAGCCTACAATGAGCAGTTCTTC. As protein: CASRSAAYNEQFF.

The chain couples TRBV7-2 to TRBJ2-7; no reliable D call. From germline, CDR1 is SGHTA and CDR2 FQGNSA. The CDR3 spans 12 residues. V was trimmed by 0 bases and J by 4 bases, leaving 4 bases between them. The CDR3 loop reads CASSLAFYEQYF. The CDR3 DNA sequence: TGTGCCAGCAGCTTAGCTTTTTACGAGCAGTACTTC.

This clone turned up a few times. V usage is TRBV6-6 and J usage is TRBJ2-3, with TRBD1 matching over 10 bases. CDR3 length: 16 residues. Looked up from germline, CDR1 is MNHNY and CDR2 is SVGAGI (reference sequence). The J segment lost 4 bases and the V segment lost 5 bases, leaving 9 bases of the junction unmatched. The CDR3 protein is CASSRTGGGFPDTQYF. Here the CDR3 DNA reads TGTGCCAGCAGTCGGACAGGGGGAGGCTTTCCAGATACGCAGTATTTT.